These 15 T cell receptor beta chains were all obtained from the same sample, sequenced in a study of blood T cell repertoires in COVID-19. This table comes from immunoSEQ multiplex PCR, and its TCRdb copy is limited to in-frame clones, with some not included. The table shows hundreds of thousands of clones, with 87% occurring only once. The sample comprised peripheral blood. The receptors were gathered from a woman aged 18-30 years who had recovered from COVID-19.

The V call is TRBV29-1, the J call TRBJ2-7, with TRBD1 identical over 7 bases. Germline CDR1 reads SQVTM; CDR2 reads ANQGSEA. V shed 4 bases and J 3 bases; nucleotides not matched to a gene: 6. The CDR3 runs to 13 residues. In nucleotides, the CDR3 is TGCAGCGTTGTAGACAGGGTCGGCTACGAGCAGTACTTC. Protein product: CSVVDRVGYEQYF.

The chain employs TRBV5-6 and TRBJ2-2, with D uncertain. Germline CDR1 and CDR2: SGHDT and YYEEEE. The CDR3 contains 13 residues. V lost 4 bases to trimming and J lost 0 bases, with 4 bases between them. CDR3 coding DNA: TGTGCCAGCAGCCCCGCGAACACCGGGGAGCTGTTTTTT. Amino acids: CASSPANTGELFF.

V is TRBV5-4 and J is TRBJ2-3; 9 bases map to TRBD2. This CDR3 region has 15 residues. CDR1 and CDR2 (germline): SGHNT, YYREEE (reference sequence). With 1 base clipped from V and 3 bases from J, the junction kept 3 bases outside the gene matches. For the CDR3, the DNA is TGTGCCAGCAGCTTGATTAGCGGGAGAACAGATACGCAGTATTTT. Protein product: CASSLISGRTDTQYF.

This clone was seen more than once but under ten times. The V call is TRBV4-1, the J call TRBJ1-1; D unresolved. In germline, CDR1 is MGHRA, CDR2 YSYEKL. The CDR3 contains 13 residues. With 4 bases removed from V and 0 bases from J, the gap between germline ends came to 6 bases. CDR3 bases: TGCGCCAGCAGCCTCCCCATGAACACTGAAGCTTTCTTT. Translated: CASSLPMNTEAFF.

The rearrangement joins TRBV12-5 to TRBJ2-7; 8 positions agree with TRBD1. The CDR3 consists of 12 residues. Germline assignment: CDR1 LGHNT and CDR2 FRNRAP. The CDR3 protein is CASGLETGDIRV. DNA for the CDR3: TGTGCTAGTGGTTTGGAGACAGGGGATATTCGAGTG.

This chain links TRBV9 with TRBJ2-6; 7 nucleotides align to TRBD1. Germline CDR1 and CDR2: SGDLS and YYNGEE. CDR3 length: 18 amino acids. The V and J ends lost 4 bases and 0 bases, in that order; junction bases with no gene match: 10. In nucleotides, the CDR3 is TGTGCCAGCAGCCCCTCGGGGACAGCATACTCTGGGGCCAACGTCCTGACTTTC. This sequence encodes CASSPSGTAYSGANVLTF.

The genes are TRBV7-2 and TRBJ2-3; the match to TRBD2 covers 12 bases. The V gene's germline CDR1 is SGHTA and CDR2 FQGNSA. The CDR3 sequence is 17 residues long. The V gene end was trimmed by 3 bases and the J gene end by 3 bases; junction bases not matched to a gene: 7. In nucleotides, the CDR3 is TGTGCCAGCAGCTTCCCCCTTACTAGCGGGAGGACAGATACGCAGTATTTT. Translating gives CASSFPLTSGRTDTQYF.

This clone was seen a few times. The V call is TRBV6-2 or TRBV6-3, the J call TRBJ2-2; D gene uncertain. V was shortened by 1 base and J by 6 bases, with 15 bases between the two germline ends. The germline V gene has CDR1 MNHEY and CDR2 SVGEGT. CDR3 size: 16 residues. In DNA form, the CDR3 reads TGTGCCAGCAGTTACTTTCTACAGCCTGACGCCGGGGAGCTGTTTTTT. Its translation: CASSYFLQPDAGELFF.

This clone appeared a few times. The rearrangement uses TRBV4-3 and TRBJ1-1; unclear D gene. The CDR3 length is 16 residues. Germline-derived CDR1 and CDR2 are LGHNA and YSLEER. V lost 0 bases, J lost 0 bases, and 11 bases lay in between. This CDR3 reads CASSQDLVAVNTEAFF. The CDR3 DNA follows: TGCGCCAGCAGCCAAGATCTGGTGGCGGTGAACACTGAAGCTTTCTTT.

This clone was seen only once. This chain uses TRBV9 with TRBJ2-1; D unresolved. The CDR3 runs to 15 residues. The germline V and J ends were trimmed by 2 bases and 0 bases, with 9 bases remaining between them. Germline V gives CDR1 SGDLS, CDR2 YYNGEE. The CDR3 protein is CASSVSSLSYNEQFF. As DNA, the CDR3 is TGTGCCAGCAGCGTTTCGTCCCTCTCCTACAATGAGCAGTTCTTC.

The chain recombines TRBV9 with TRBJ2-1; 7 nucleotides match TRBD2. Germline loops: CDR1 SGDLS, CDR2 YYNGEE. The CDR3 runs 13 residues. V shed 3 bases and J 8 bases; nucleotides not matched to a gene: 5. The CDR3 spells CASSAPRGDEQFF. The DNA of the CDR3 is TGTGCCAGCAGCGCCCCCCGGGGGGATGAGCAGTTCTTC.

This clone appeared once. V and J are TRBV6-2 or TRBV6-3 and TRBJ1-5; 7 nucleotides agree with TRBD1. Losses at the gene ends were 5 bases for V and 4 bases for J; bases not matched to a gene: 2. The CDR3 loop spans 13 amino acids. Germline assignment: CDR1 MNHEY and CDR2 SVGEGT. DNA for the CDR3: TGTGCCAGCAGTCAGGGGGTAAATCAGCCCCAGCATTTT. Encoded protein: CASSQGVNQPQHF.

This clone was seen just once. The chain employs TRBV9 and TRBJ1-1, with TRBD1 matching 7 bases. Germline-derived CDR1 and CDR2 are SGDLS and YYNGEE. The CDR3 is made up of 14 amino acids. V shed 0 bases, J shed 4 bases, and the junction held 3 bases outside the gene matches. The CDR3 DNA reads TGTGCCAGCAGCGTAGGAGGGGGCGCCACTGAAGCTTTCTTT. It encodes CASSVGGGATEAFF.

V is TRBV15 and J is TRBJ2-1, with a possible D match to TRBD2 (5 bases). The CDR3 consists of 14 residues. Germline lookup yields CDR1 LNHNV and CDR2 YYDKDF (reference sequence). V was shortened by 0 bases and J by 8 bases, with 11 bases between the two germline ends. The DNA of the CDR3 is TGTGCCACCAGCAGAGAGGTCGTTAGCGATGAGCAGTTCTTC. This translates into CATSREVVSDEQFF.

The chain joins TRBV6-2 or TRBV6-3 to TRBJ1-1; D is undetermined. This CDR3 spans 14 amino acids. Germline V lookup: CDR1 MNHEY, CDR2 SVGEGT. The V end lost 3 bases, the J end lost 0 bases, and 8 bases lay between the germline ends. The CDR3 here is CASSYRAVNTEAFF. CDR3 DNA sequence: TGTGCCAGCAGTTATAGAGCGGTGAACACTGAAGCTTTCTTT.